Listed here are 32 T cell receptor beta chains from one sample, sequenced in a study of CD8 T cells in ankylosing spondylitis. MiXCR was run by TCRdb on the 5' RACE reads, yielding one entry per CDR3 protein. Here the sample spans more than 150,000 distinct CDR3 sequences, roughly 12% being singletons. The sample was blood, either unsorted or a sorted T cell fraction (not recorded which). The receptors shown here come from a male donor with ankylosing spondylitis or in good health (not recorded which).

This clonotype was seen at least ten times. The chain links TRBV5-1 to TRBJ1-5, with D possibly being TRBD1 (6 bases). CDR3 size: 14 residues. Germline CDR1 and CDR2: SGHRS and YFSETQ. Trimming pared 4 bases from V and 0 bases from J, leaving 8 bases between. Written as DNA, the CDR3 is TGCGCCAGCAGCCCAGGGGTTAGCAATCAGCCCCAGCATTTT. Protein sequence: CASSPGVSNQPQHF.

This clonotype was observed at least ten times. The genes are TRBV4-1 and TRBJ2-3; no clear D gene. Per the germline V gene, CDR1 is MGHRA and CDR2 is YSYEKL. Between the trimmed V and J ends, which lost 1 base and 3 bases, there was a span of 11 bases. The CDR3 sequence is 15 residues long. The CDR3: CASSQVGLGTDTQYF. DNA for the CDR3: TGCGCCAGCAGCCAAGTGGGCTTAGGGACAGATACGCAGTATTTT.

This clonotype turned up a few times. The chain carries TRBV5-1 and TRBJ1-2, with a possible D match to TRBD1 (6 bases). Trimming removed 0 bases at V and 3 bases at J, with 12 bases between. Germline CDR1 SGHRS, CDR2 YFSETQ. This CDR3 has 15 amino acids. In DNA form, the CDR3 reads TGCGCCAGCAGCTTGGCCTCGGACAGCTACTATGGCTACACCTTC. Amino acids: CASSLASDSYYGYTF. Full variable domain (outside the CDR3, taken from reference TRBV5-1 and TRBJ1-2): KAGVTQTPRYLIKTRGQQVTLSCSPISGHRSVSWYQQTPGQGLQFLFEYFSETQRNKGNFPGRFSGRQFSNSRSEMNVSTLELGDSALYLCASSLASDSYYGYTFGSGTRLTVV.

This rearrangement joins TRBV20-1 to TRBJ2-1; TRBD2 matches 11 bases. Germline trimming cut 3 bases from V and 3 bases from J; bases unmatched to any gene: 13. The CDR3 has 18 residues. The germline gives CDR1 DFQATT, CDR2 SNEGSKA (reference sequence). The DNA for the CDR3 is TGCAGTGCTAGCGTCCTGACTAGCGGGAAAATGCGCTACAATGAGCAGTTCTTC. Protein product: CSASVLTSGKMRYNEQFF.

The rearrangement joins TRBV12-3 or TRBV12-4 to TRBJ1-2; no definite D call. The CDR3 length is 12 residues. V dropped 4 bases and J dropped 1 base, with 4 bases sitting between them. Written as DNA, the CDR3 is TGTGCCAGCAGTTCCGTTAACTATGGCTACACCTTC. It specifies CASSSVNYGYTF.

This clonotype was seen more than once but under ten times. This chain connects TRBV6-1 to TRBJ2-3; 8 bases match TRBD2. V was clipped by 8 bases and J by 3 bases; unmatched bases: 10. The CDR3 sequence is 15 residues long. Germline CDR1 is MNHNS and CDR2 is SASEGT. The CDR3, as DNA: TGTGCCAGCGGCGGGGGGTCTCAGCCAACAGATACGCAGTATTTT. This encodes CASGGGSQPTDTQYF.

This clonotype was detected many times. The chain joins TRBV29-1 to TRBJ2-5; D remains unclear. CDR1 and CDR2 (germline): SQVTM, ANQGSEA. The CDR3 runs to 13 residues. V lost 1 base and J 0 bases, leaving 6 bases between the germline ends. The CDR3 DNA sequence: TGCAGCGTTGAAGGCTATTACCAAGAGACCCAGTACTTC. It is translated as CSVEGYYQETQYF.

This sequence joins TRBV27 and TRBJ2-7; no reliable D call. The CDR3 has 15 residues. V lost 0 bases and J 2 bases, leaving 11 bases between the germline ends. In germline, CDR1 is MNHEY, CDR2 SMNVEV (reference sequence). The CDR3 loop is CASSLSGPSAYEQYF. In DNA, the CDR3 is TGTGCCAGCAGTTTATCTGGTCCTTCTGCCTACGAGCAGTACTTC.

This clonotype was seen more than once but under ten times. This chain joins TRBV4-1 and TRBJ1-4; D call uncertain. CDR1 MGHRA and CDR2 YSYEKL come from the germline V gene. The CDR3 extends over 16 amino acids. V dropped 1 base and J dropped 4 bases, with 13 bases sitting between them. The CDR3 sequence is CASSQAVGASNEKLFF. As DNA, the CDR3 is TGCGCCAGCAGCCAAGCGGTCGGTGCCAGTAATGAAAAACTGTTTTTT.

This clonotype has a handful of counts. The CDR3 region is CASSLTGSIYEQYF. CDR3 coding DNA: TGTGCCAGCAGCTTGACAGGGTCAATCTACGAGCAGTACTTC. The chain has TRBV3-1 and TRBJ2-7, with 7 bases identical to TRBD1. CDR1 and CDR2 (germline): LGHDT, YNNKEL (reference sequence). The CDR3 covers 14 residues. Trimming cost V 5 bases and J 3 bases; bases outside gene matches: 7.

In this sample, this clonotype turned up a few times. The chain is built from TRBV7-6 and TRBJ2-3; D unresolved. CDR1 and CDR2 from the germline V gene are SGHVS and FNYEAQ. Trimming left V 2 bases short and J 5 bases short, with 5 bases between. The CDR3 totals 12 residues. CDR3: CASSLLEDTQYF. The DNA of the CDR3 is TGTGCCAGCAGCTTACTGGAAGATACGCAGTATTTT.

This clonotype was detected a few times. This chain uses TRBV15 with TRBJ2-7; D not resolved. The CDR3 has 13 residues. Trimming left V 0 bases short and J 3 bases short, with 6 bases between. Germline-derived CDR1 and CDR2 are LNHNV and YYDKDF (reference sequence). This CDR3 reads CATSRENGYEQYF. In DNA, the CDR3 is TGTGCCACCAGCAGAGAGAACGGCTACGAGCAGTACTTC.

This clonotype turned up a few times. The chain employs TRBV6-1 and TRBJ1-2; D call uncertain. CDR1 is MNHNS and CDR2 is SASEGT in the germline V gene. V gave up 8 bases and J gave up 8 bases, with 15 bases separating them. This CDR3 is built from 12 residues. This chain's CDR3 is CASGVDLGGYTF. CDR3 sequence (DNA): TGTGCCAGCGGGGTGGATCTAGGAGGCTACACCTTC.

This clonotype appeared a few times. This chain uses TRBV27 with TRBJ2-1, with D possibly called TRBD1 or TRBD2 (6 bases each). Trimming took off 7 bases at V and 9 bases at J, with 16 bases between the two ends. The CDR3 runs to 13 residues. Per germline, CDR1 MNHEY and CDR2 SMNVEV (reference sequence). The CDR3 nucleotides are TGTGCCAGCAACCCTAGGGGGGTGGGTGAGCAGTTCTTC. Translating gives CASNPRGVGEQFF.

The sample holds a few counts of this clonotype. The V gene is TRBV19, the J gene TRBJ1-1; D gene ambiguous. Germline V gene sequence: CDR1 LNHDA, CDR2 SQIVND (reference sequence). The CDR3 has 13 residues. V lost 5 bases, J lost 0 bases, and 7 bases lay in between. CDR3 bases: TGTGCCAGTAGTCGCAGAATGAACACTGAAGCTTTCTTT. Its translation is CASSRRMNTEAFF. Together with reference TRBV19 and TRBJ1-1, the CDR3 gives the full variable domain: DGGITQSPKYLFRKEGQNVTLSCEQNLNHDAMYWYRQDPGQGLRLIYYSQIVNDFQKGDIAEGYSVSREKKESFPLTVTSAQKNPTAFYLCASSRRMNTEAFFGQGTRLTVV.

This clonotype came up a few times. Here the CDR3 reads CASSEKGSGNNEQFF. DNA for the CDR3: TGTGCCAGCAGTGAAAAAGGTAGCGGGAACAATGAGCAGTTCTTC. V is TRBV2 and J is TRBJ2-1; TRBD2 aligns across 8 bases. V lost 2 bases and J lost 5; bases outside the gene matches: 5. The CDR3 runs 15 residues. CDR1 is SNHLY, CDR2 FYNNEI, per germline.

The chain joins TRBV27 to TRBJ2-1, with 7 bases aligning to TRBD1. The CDR3 sequence is 14 residues long. After removal of 5 bases from V and 6 bases from J, the junction contained 7 bases not matched to a gene. Germline V CDR1 and CDR2: MNHEY, SMNVEV (reference sequence). The CDR3 region has the DNA TGTGCCAGCAGTCTCCAGGGGGTCAGCAATGAGCAGTTCTTC. Residues: CASSLQGVSNEQFF.

This chain joins TRBV4-1 and TRBJ2-5, with 7 bases matching TRBD1. The V and J ends lost 3 bases and 1 base, in that order; junction bases with no gene match: 5. Germline V gene sequence: CDR1 MGHRA, CDR2 YSYEKL. This CDR3 region has 15 residues. The CDR3 loop is CASSQGTELQETQYF. The DNA of the CDR3 is TGCGCCAGCAGCCAGGGGACAGAGCTCCAAGAGACCCAGTACTTC.

The rearrangement joins TRBV10-2 to TRBJ2-1, with TRBD2 identical over 12 bases. The CDR3 spans 14 residues. V lost 3 bases to trimming and J lost 10 bases; unmatched junction nucleotides: 4. Germline CDR1 reads WSHSY; CDR2 reads SAAADI. This CDR3 reads CASSDSSGGGEQFF. The CDR3 region has the DNA TGCGCCAGCAGTGATTCTAGCGGGGGGGGCGAGCAGTTCTTC.

This clonotype was seen repeatedly, ten times or more. The chain couples TRBV12-3 or TRBV12-4 to TRBJ1-2; 7 bases map to TRBD1. The CDR3 covers 13 residues. V trimming: 5 bases; J trimming: 2 bases; junction bases outside the gene matches: 2. The CDR3 spells CASSPGQNYGYTF. Here the CDR3 DNA reads TGTGCCAGCAGTCCGGGACAGAACTATGGCTACACCTTC.

This clonotype was detected only a few times. The rearrangement uses TRBV10-3 and TRBJ2-4; D call uncertain. Trimming cost V 2 bases and J 9 bases, with 11 bases left between them. CDR1 ENHRY and CDR2 SYGVKD come from the germline V gene. The CDR3 length is 13 residues. The chain's CDR3 is CAISEGKMGIQYF. The CDR3 region has the DNA TGTGCCATCAGTGAGGGCAAGATGGGCATTCAGTACTTC.

This clonotype was counted a few times. CDR3 in amino acids: CASGLDLAGGSTDTQYF. The CDR3 coding sequence is TGTGCTAGTGGTTTGGATTTAGCGGGAGGAAGCACAGATACGCAGTATTTT. This chain links TRBV12-5 with TRBJ2-3; 10 bases agree with TRBD2. The V and J ends lost 1 base and 0 bases, in that order; junction bases with no gene match: 4. The CDR3 runs 17 residues. CDR1 is LGHNT, CDR2 FRNRAP, per germline.

The chain is built from TRBV11-2 and TRBJ2-7, with D unresolved. Trimming pared 5 bases from V and 0 bases from J, leaving 20 bases between. The CDR3 covers 17 residues. CDR1 SGHAT and CDR2 FQNNGV come from the germline V gene. CDR3 residues: CASSEPIPCGISYEQYF. In nucleotides, the CDR3 is TGTGCCAGCAGCGAACCCATCCCCTGTGGCATCTCCTACGAGCAGTACTTC.

This clonotype was counted at least ten times. The chain couples TRBV7-9 to TRBJ2-7; D possibly matches TRBD1 or TRBD2 (5 bases each). CDR1 and CDR2 from the germline V gene are SEHNR and FQNEAQ (reference sequence). This CDR3 spans 14 amino acids. V lost 1 base and J lost 2, with 9 bases in between. The CDR3 spells CASSLGGPAYEQYF. CDR3 bases: TGTGCCAGCAGCTTAGGGGGACCTGCCTACGAGCAGTACTTC. The whole variable domain, remainder taken from reference TRBV7-9 and TRBJ2-7, is DTGVSQNPRHKITKRGQNVTFRCDPISEHNRLYWYRQTLGQGPEFLTYFQNEAQLEKSRLLSDRFSAERPKGSFSTLEIQRTEQGDSAMYLCASSLGGPAYEQYFGPGTRLTVT.

This rearrangement joins TRBV4-1 to TRBJ2-7; D is ambiguous. Germline V gives CDR1 MGHRA, CDR2 YSYEKL. The CDR3 totals 16 residues. V was pared by 4 bases and J by 0 bases, with 16 bases between. CDR3 sequence reads: CASSPAPAVSSYEQYF. DNA of the CDR3: TGCGCCAGCAGCCCCGCTCCGGCGGTTAGCTCCTACGAGCAGTACTTC.

This rearrangement joins TRBV5-1 to TRBJ2-1; TRBD2 aligns across 15 bases. The J segment lost 6 bases and the V segment lost 4 bases, leaving 5 bases of the junction unmatched. The CDR3 is made up of 16 amino acids. Germline lookup yields CDR1 SGHRS and CDR2 YFSETQ. CDR3 in amino acids: CASSPGLAGGGNEQFF. The DNA of the CDR3 is TGCGCCAGCAGCCCGGGACTAGCGGGAGGCGGCAATGAGCAGTTCTTC.

The chain has TRBV10-2 and TRBJ2-5; 12 positions match TRBD2. The V gene's germline CDR1 is WSHSY and CDR2 SAAADI. This CDR3 is built from 17 residues. Trimming removed 3 bases from V and 5 bases from J; junction bases left unmatched: 10. The CDR3 protein is CASSDRMLAGGLETQYF. CDR3 coding DNA: TGCGCCAGCAGTGACCGGATGCTAGCGGGGGGGCTCGAGACCCAGTACTTC.

This clonotype was observed a few times. The V call is TRBV4-1, the J call TRBJ2-1; 8 positions agree with TRBD1. The V gene's germline CDR1 is MGHRA and CDR2 YSYEKL. V dropped 5 bases and J dropped 9; count of bases not matched to a gene: 9. CDR3 length equals 14 residues. The CDR3 protein is CASSIVRGPGEQFF. For the CDR3, the DNA is TGCGCCAGCAGCATAGTCAGGGGGCCTGGTGAGCAGTTCTTC.

This clonotype was seen more than once but under ten times. CDR3 nucleotides: TGTGCCAGCAGCCTCTTCGGGGGGGAAATGTTTTTT. Residues: CASSLFGGEMFF. V usage is TRBV5-6 and J usage is TRBJ1-4, with a possible D match to TRBD1 (5 bases). V lost 4 bases and J 15 bases, leaving 16 bases between the germline ends. The CDR3 loop spans 12 amino acids. CDR1 SGHDT and CDR2 YYEEEE come from the germline V gene.

In nucleotides, the CDR3 is TGTGCCAGCTCAACAACCCTCCTGGGGGGTGAGCAGTTCTTC. Amino acid sequence: CASSTTLLGGEQFF. J is TRBJ2-1 and V is TRBV27; a possible D gene is TRBD2 (6 bases). V was shortened by 8 bases and J by 9 bases, with 20 bases between the two germline ends. Germline V gene lookup returns CDR1 MNHEY and CDR2 SMNVEV (reference sequence). The CDR3 is 14 amino acids.

This clonotype was counted between two and nine times. CDR3 region: CASSSSLASGVNTGELFF. The CDR3 region has the DNA TGTGCCAGCAGCTCTTCCCTGGCGAGCGGGGTTAACACCGGGGAGCTGTTTTTT. The chain joins TRBV11-2 to TRBJ2-2, with 7 bases lining up with TRBD2. This CDR3 is 18 amino acids long. Germline V lookup: CDR1 SGHAT, CDR2 FQNNGV. With V trimmed by 4 bases and J by 2 bases, 13 bases remained unmatched.

This clonotype showed up many times. The chain has TRBV6-5 and TRBJ2-1; 9 nucleotides line up with TRBD1. The V gene end was trimmed by 1 base and the J gene end by 8 bases; junction bases not matched to a gene: 15. The CDR3 sequence is 18 residues long. The germline V gene encodes CDR1 MNHEY and CDR2 SVGAGI. CDR3 coding DNA: TGTGCCAGCAGTTACTACCCTGCACCGGGACAGGGAGGGGATGAGCAGTTCTTC. It specifies CASSYYPAPGQGGDEQFF.